A selection of T cell receptor beta chains follows, all from one sample in a study of vaccination and CD4 T cells after COVID-19. Their recognized antigens are unknown. Using its own MiXCR run on the PCR reads, TCRdb lists one record per CDR3 protein. The data contain 15,000 to 20,000 distinct CDR3 sequences, more than 45% of them singletons. The material was CD4+ T cells from blood, cultured in vitro, obtained before SARS-CoV-2 vaccination. These receptors were collected from a human donor who had recovered from COVID-19. Each CDR3 is given with its conserved first and last residue. A D gene is named only where the DNA matches it firmly. Size is omitted from some rows. Given values are once, few, many or a class for expanded clones.

>.|TRBJ1-2|TRBV3-1|.
TGTGCCAGCAGCCAGAGGGTCCCCTATGGCTACACCTTC
CASSQRVPYGYTF
>.|TRBJ1-5|TRBV6-2/TRBV6-3|TRBD1
TGTGCCAGCAGTTACAACGCGGCCGGGACAGGGACTTTCAATCAGCCCCAGCATTTT
CASSYNAAGTGTFNQPQHF
>.|TRBJ1-2|TRBV5-4|TRBD1
TGTGCCAGCAGCTTTTCTACAGGGGGTAACTATGGCTACACCTTC
CASSFSTGGNYGYTF
>.|TRBJ1-2|TRBV27|TRBD1
TGTGCCAGCAGCCCCCTCTTCGGGACAGGGATAAACTATGGCTACACCTTC
CASSPLFGTGINYGYTF
>.|TRBJ2-7|TRBV7-2|.
TGTGCCAGCAGCTTAAGGGCACCCTACGAGCAGTACTTC
CASSLRAPYEQYF
>few|TRBJ1-1|TRBV7-2|TRBD1
TGTGCCAGCAGCCCAACAGGGGCAAGGACTGAAGCTTTCTTT
CASSPTGARTEAFF
>.|TRBJ2-5|TRBV2|.
TGTGCCAGCGTGTGGCAGGGGCAAGAGACCCAGTACTTC
CASVWQGQETQYF
>.|TRBJ2-2|TRBV7-2|.
TGTGCCAGGGGGGGTACCACGAACACCGGGGAGCTGTTTTTT
CARGGTTNTGELFF
>.|TRBJ1-1|TRBV19|.
TGTGCCAGTAGTTTTCTGAGAGGGGACACTGAAGCTTTCTTT
CASSFLRGDTEAFF
>.|TRBJ2-5|TRBV30|.
TGTGCCTGGAGTGGGGGGTGGGAGACCCAGTACTTC
CAWSGGWETQYF
>.|TRBJ2-5|TRBV21-1|.
TGTGCCAGCAGCTTCAAACAAGAGACCCAGTACTTC
CASSFKQETQYF
>.|TRBJ1-1|TRBV5-4|.
TGTGCCAGCAGCCCCGGGGTGAGGGCTGACACTGAAGCTTTCTTT
CASSPGVRADTEAFF
>.|TRBJ1-2|TRBV27|TRBD1
TGTGCCAGCAGTCCGACAGGGAACTATGGCTACACCTTC
CASSPTGNYGYTF
>.|TRBJ1-2|TRBV7-8|TRBD1
TGTGCCAGCAGCTTAGCGGTCAGGGGGCGAGTAGATGGCTACACCTTC
CASSLAVRGRVDGYTF
>few|TRBJ2-5|TRBV6-2/TRBV6-3|.
TGTGCCAGCAGCCGAGACCCCCCAGGGACCCAGTACTTC
CASSRDPPGTQYF
>.|TRBJ1-5|TRBV28|.
TGTGCCAGCAGTGACCGGGGGACGAAGAGAAGCAATCAGCCCCAGCATTTT
CASSDRGTKRSNQPQHF
>.|TRBJ2-5|TRBV6-2/TRBV6-3|.
TGTGCCAGCAGGAGGGGGGACTCATCCCAAGAGACCCAGTACTTC
CASRRGDSSQETQYF
>.|TRBJ1-6|TRBV19|.
TGTGCCAGTGCGGGGAGCATTGGCTCACCCCTCCACTTT
CASAGSIGSPLHF
>.|TRBJ1-6|TRBV24-1|TRBD1
TGTGCCACCAGTGACATGCCGGGACAGGGGGTGAAGCCCCTCCACTTT
CATSDMPGQGVKPLHF
>.|TRBJ1-2|TRBV6-1|.
TGTGCCAGCATGGACGAACTACGACAGGAAAACTATGGCTACACCTTC
CASMDELRQENYGYTF
>.|TRBJ2-7|TRBV2|.
TGTGCCAGCAGTTCACCCCTGAGCGGAGGGCAGTACTTC
CASSSPLSGGQYF
>.|TRBJ2-1|TRBV20-1|TRBD2
TGCAGTGCTAGAGTTAAAAGCCCCCTAGGCGGGAGGTCTACCCATGAGCAGTTCTTC
CSARVKSPLGGRSTHEQFF
>.|TRBJ2-3|TRBV7-2|.
TGTGCCAGCAGCCACCAAGCCGGGCCCTCTAGCACAGATACGCAGTATTTT
CASSHQAGPSSTDTQYF
>.|TRBJ1-1|TRBV19|.
TGTGCCAGTAGTATAAGGGAGAGCACTGAAGCTTTCTTT
CASSIRESTEAFF
>few|TRBJ1-1|TRBV5-4|.
TGTGCCAGCAGCCCGGGACCTGAAGCTTTCTTT
CASSPGPEAFF
>.|TRBJ2-1|TRBV27|TRBD2
TGTGCCAGCAGTTCCAATAGCGGGAGGAACGCCTACAATGAGCAGTTCTTC
CASSSNSGRNAYNEQFF
>few|TRBJ2-3|TRBV6-1|.
.
CASVPHHTQYF
>few|TRBJ1-6|TRBV20-1|.
TGCAGTGCCCAGAGAAGGGCTAATTCACCCCTCCACTTT
CSAQRRANSPLHF
>.|TRBJ2-7|TRBV21-1|.
TGTGCCAGCAGCCAGAGCTCCTACGAGCAGTACTTC
CASSQSSYEQYF
>.|TRBJ1-6|TRBV7-2|TRBD1
TGTGCCAGCAGCCCCCGAACCGGGACAGGGGGGAATCATAATTCACCCCTCCACTTT
CASSPRTGTGGNHNSPLHF
>.|TRBJ1-2|TRBV6-1|.
TGTGCCAGCAGTACTCCAACAGGGCCCACTAACTATGGCTACACCTTC
CASSTPTGPTNYGYTF
>.|TRBJ2-5|TRBV7-2|TRBD2
TGTGCCAGCAGCCTACGGGGACTAGCGGGAAGGGAGACCCAGTACTTC
CASSLRGLAGRETQYF
>.|TRBJ1-1|TRBV7-7|.
TGTGCCAGCAGTCGTTCTATGGGGGATCGGGCAGCTTTCTTT
CASSRSMGDRAAFF
>.|TRBJ1-2|TRBV20-1|TRBD1
TGCAGTGCGCCAGTACCTACGGGACAGACTAACTATGGCTACACCTTC
CSAPVPTGQTNYGYTF
>.|TRBJ1-1|TRBV25-1|.
TGTGGCAGGTGGAGAATACGGCCTGAAGCTTTCTTT
CGRWRIRPEAFF
>.|TRBJ1-5|TRBV20-1|.
TGCAGTGCTGTCCGGGGCATGAACCAGCCCCAGCATTTT
CSAVRGMNQPQHF
>few|TRBJ1-1|TRBV28|.
TGTGCCAGCAGTCCCCTTTTGGGCGCCCAGAACACTGAAGCTTTCTTT
CASSPLLGAQNTEAFF
>.|TRBJ2-3|TRBV20-1|TRBD2
TGCAGTGCTCAAACAGCGGGACTGGGAGGGTTTGGGCAGTATTTT
CSAQTAGLGGFGQYF
>.|TRBJ2-7|TRBV20-1|.
TGCAGTGCTAGAGATGAAAAGCAGCTCGGGGAGCAGTACTTC
CSARDEKQLGEQYF
>once|TRBJ1-2|TRBV6-5|.
TGTGCCAGCAGTTACCTCGGGTTAGGTAGAGACTATGGCTACACCTTC
CASSYLGLGRDYGYTF
>few|TRBJ1-5|TRBV6-1|.
TGTGCCAGCAGTGATGAAAGAAATCAGCCCCAGCATTTT
CASSDERNQPQHF
>.|TRBJ1-2|TRBV20-1|.
TGCAGTGCTAGAGAAGGGGGGAGCCGGGGCTACACCTTC
CSAREGGSRGYTF